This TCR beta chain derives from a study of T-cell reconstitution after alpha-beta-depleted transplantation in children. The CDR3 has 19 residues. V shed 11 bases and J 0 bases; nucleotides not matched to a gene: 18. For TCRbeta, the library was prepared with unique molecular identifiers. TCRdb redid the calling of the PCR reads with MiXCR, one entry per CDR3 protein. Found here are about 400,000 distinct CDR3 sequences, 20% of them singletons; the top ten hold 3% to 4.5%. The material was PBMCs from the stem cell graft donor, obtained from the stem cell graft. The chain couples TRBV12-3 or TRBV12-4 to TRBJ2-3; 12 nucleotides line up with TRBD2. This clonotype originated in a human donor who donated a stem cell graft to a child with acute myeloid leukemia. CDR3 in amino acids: CAFSLADGLAGRSTDTQYF. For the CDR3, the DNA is TGTGCCTTCAGTTTGGCGGATGGACTAGCGGGGCGTAGCACAGATACGCAGTATTTT.